The clone carrying this TCR beta chain has a handful of counts. This sample was included in a study of blood T cells in healthy people across ages. Alongside a J-beta primer mix, a sample-barcoded 5' primer served in a second PCR lasting about 7 to 11 cycles. TCRdb reanalysed the 5' RACE reads using MiXCR and keeps one entry per CDR3 protein. In the table there are 800,000 to 950,000 distinct CDR3 sequences, roughly 43% of which are singletons. The CDR3 loop spans 16 amino acids. V lost 5 bases and J lost 5, with 19 bases in between. In germline, CDR1 is SGHVS, CDR2 FNYEAQ. J is TRBJ1-5 and V is TRBV7-6; the D gene is possibly TRBD1 (6 bases). Material: blood. The source of this sequence is a man younger than 45 in good health. The CDR3 DNA follows: TGTGCCAGCAGCCCCAATGGGGGGGCGCGTTATCAGCCCCAGCATTTT. Amino acid sequence: CASSPNGGARYQPQHF.